This record covers a single T cell receptor (beta chain). Antigen specificity is unknown. Every bit of the isolated RNA underwent reverse transcription, so sequencing read expressed TCRB transcripts. Here immunoSEQ multiplex PCR was the method, and the copy in TCRdb shows in-frame clones only, minus some. The sample consists of around 250,000 clones, around 14% of them appearing once. This entry belongs to a study of beta chain features in type 1 diabetes. Markers CD45RO/CCR7/CD25/CD127/CD95/CD27 served to sort CD4+ naive, central memory, regulatory and stem cell-like memory cells. The length of the CDR3 is 13 residues. Trimming stripped 4 bases from V and 9 bases from J, with 14 bases between. Germline V gene sequence: CDR1 SGHRS, CDR2 YFSETQ. Findings of the study overall: Among patients, naive, central memory and Treg TCRB repertoires appeared more similar than among healthy donors. Significant though moderate, a shortening of TCRB CDR3s appeared in all four CD4+ subsets of Type 1 diabetes patients. At VDJ recombination sites, type 1 diabetes patients had fewer insertions and more deleted nucleotides.

V and J are TRBV5-1 and TRBJ2-1, with D possibly TRBD1 on 6 matching bases. This clonotype originated in a woman aged 40-49 years in good health. Source material: naive CD4+ T cells from blood. The CDR3 DNA follows: TGCGCCAGCAGCGCCGGACAGTTTAGTGAGCAGTTCTTC. The encoded protein is CASSAGQFSEQFF.